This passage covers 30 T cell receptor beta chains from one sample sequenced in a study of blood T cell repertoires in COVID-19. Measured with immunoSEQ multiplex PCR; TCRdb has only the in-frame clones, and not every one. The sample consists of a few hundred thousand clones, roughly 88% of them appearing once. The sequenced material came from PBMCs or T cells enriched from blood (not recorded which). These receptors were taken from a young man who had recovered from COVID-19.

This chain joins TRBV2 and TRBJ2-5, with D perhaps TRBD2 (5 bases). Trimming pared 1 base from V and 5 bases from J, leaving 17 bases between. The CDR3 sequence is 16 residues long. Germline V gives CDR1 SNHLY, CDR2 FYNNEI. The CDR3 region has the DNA TGTGCCAGCAGTGAAGTTCGGGGTCGGCCGGGGGAGACCCAGTACTTC. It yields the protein CASSEVRGRPGETQYF.

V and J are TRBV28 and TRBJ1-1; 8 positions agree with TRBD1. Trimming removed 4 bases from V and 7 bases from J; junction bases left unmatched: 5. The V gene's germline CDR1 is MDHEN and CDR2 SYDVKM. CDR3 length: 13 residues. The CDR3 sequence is CASSSTGGREAFF. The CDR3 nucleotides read TGTGCCAGCAGTTCAACAGGGGGTCGTGAAGCTTTCTTT.

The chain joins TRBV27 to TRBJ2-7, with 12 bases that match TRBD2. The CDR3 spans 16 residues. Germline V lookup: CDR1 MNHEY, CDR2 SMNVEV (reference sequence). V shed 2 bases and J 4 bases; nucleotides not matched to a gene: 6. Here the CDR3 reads CASSLRTSGVLYEQYF. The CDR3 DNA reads TGTGCCAGCAGTTTAAGGACTAGCGGGGTTTTATACGAGCAGTACTTC.

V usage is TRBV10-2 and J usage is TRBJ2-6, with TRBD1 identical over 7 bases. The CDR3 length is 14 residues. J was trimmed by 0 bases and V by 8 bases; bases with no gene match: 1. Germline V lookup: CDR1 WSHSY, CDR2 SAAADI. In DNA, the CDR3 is TGCGCCAGCGGGACAGCCTCTGGGGCCAACGTCCTGACTTTC. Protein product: CASGTASGANVLTF.

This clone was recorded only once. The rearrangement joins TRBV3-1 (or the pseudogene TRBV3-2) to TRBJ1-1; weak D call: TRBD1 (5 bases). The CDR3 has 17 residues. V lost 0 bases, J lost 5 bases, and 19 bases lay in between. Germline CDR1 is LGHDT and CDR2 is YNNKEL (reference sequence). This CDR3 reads CASSQDAWGRRGTEAFF. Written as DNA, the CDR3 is TGTGCCAGCAGCCAAGACGCGTGGGGCAGGAGGGGAACTGAAGCTTTCTTT.

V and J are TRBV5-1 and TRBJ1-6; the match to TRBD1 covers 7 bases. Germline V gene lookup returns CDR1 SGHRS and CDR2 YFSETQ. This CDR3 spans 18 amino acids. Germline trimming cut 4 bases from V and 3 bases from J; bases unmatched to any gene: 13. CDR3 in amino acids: CASSVSGTEGLYNSPLHF. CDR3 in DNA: TGCGCCAGCAGCGTATCCGGGACAGAAGGACTCTATAATTCACCCCTCCACTTT.

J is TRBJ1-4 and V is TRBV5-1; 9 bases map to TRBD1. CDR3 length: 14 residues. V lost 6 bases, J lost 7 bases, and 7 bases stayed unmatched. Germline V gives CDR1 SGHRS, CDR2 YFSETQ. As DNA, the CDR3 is TGCGCCAGCACCCCACAGGGGGCTAGTGAAAAACTGTTTTTT. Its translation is CASTPQGASEKLFF.

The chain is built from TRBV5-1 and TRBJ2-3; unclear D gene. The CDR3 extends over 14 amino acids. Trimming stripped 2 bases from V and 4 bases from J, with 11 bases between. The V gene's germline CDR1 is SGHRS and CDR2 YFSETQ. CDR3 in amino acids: CASSFDTGADTQYF. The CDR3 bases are TGCGCCAGCAGCTTCGACACCGGCGCAGATACGCAGTATTTT.

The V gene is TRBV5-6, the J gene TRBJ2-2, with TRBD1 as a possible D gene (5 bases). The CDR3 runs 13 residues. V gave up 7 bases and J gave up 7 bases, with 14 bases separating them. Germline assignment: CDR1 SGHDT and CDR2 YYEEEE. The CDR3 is CASRARASGELFF. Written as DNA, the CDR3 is TGTGCCAGCCGGGCCAGGGCTAGCGGGGAGCTGTTTTTT.

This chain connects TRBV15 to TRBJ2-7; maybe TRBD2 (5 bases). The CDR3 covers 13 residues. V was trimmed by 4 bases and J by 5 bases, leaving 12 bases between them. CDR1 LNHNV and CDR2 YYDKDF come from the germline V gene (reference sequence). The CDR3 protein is CATSNGLVDEQYF. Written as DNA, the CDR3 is TGTGCCACCAGCAACGGACTGGTAGACGAGCAGTACTTC.

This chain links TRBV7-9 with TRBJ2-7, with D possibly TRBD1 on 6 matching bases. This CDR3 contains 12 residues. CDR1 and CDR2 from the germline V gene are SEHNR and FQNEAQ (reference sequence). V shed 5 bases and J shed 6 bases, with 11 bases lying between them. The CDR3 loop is CASSRDISEQYF. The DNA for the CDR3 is TGTGCCAGCAGCAGGGACATTTCCGAGCAGTACTTC.

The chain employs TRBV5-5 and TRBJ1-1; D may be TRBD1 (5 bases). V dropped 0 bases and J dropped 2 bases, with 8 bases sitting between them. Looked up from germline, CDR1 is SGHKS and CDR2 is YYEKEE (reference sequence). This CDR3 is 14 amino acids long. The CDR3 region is CASSLVDRNTEAFF. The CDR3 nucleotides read TGTGCCAGCAGCTTGGTTGACAGAAACACTGAAGCTTTCTTT.

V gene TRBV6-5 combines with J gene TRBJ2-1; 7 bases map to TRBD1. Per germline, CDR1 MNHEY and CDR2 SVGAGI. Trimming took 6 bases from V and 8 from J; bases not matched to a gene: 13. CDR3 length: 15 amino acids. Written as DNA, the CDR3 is TGTGCCAGCAGACTAGACGGACAGGACGTCCATGAGCAGTTCTTC. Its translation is CASRLDGQDVHEQFF.

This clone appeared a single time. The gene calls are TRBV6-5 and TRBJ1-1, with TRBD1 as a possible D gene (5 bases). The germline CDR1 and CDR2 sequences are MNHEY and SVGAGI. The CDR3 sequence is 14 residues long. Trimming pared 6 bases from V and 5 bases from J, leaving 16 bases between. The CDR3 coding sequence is TGTGCCAGCAGGACTCAGGGAGGAGGGACTGAAGCTTTCTTT. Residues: CASRTQGGGTEAFF.

The CDR3 coding sequence is TGCAGCGTGAGAGGACAGCGAAACACCATATATTTT. Its translation: CSVRGQRNTIYF. The chain recombines TRBV29-1 with TRBJ1-3, with D perhaps TRBD1 (6 bases). This CDR3 is built from 12 residues. Trimming removed 6 bases from V and 5 bases from J, with 11 bases in between. Germline V gene lookup returns CDR1 SQVTM and CDR2 ANQGSEA. Supplemented by reference TRBV29-1 and TRBJ1-3, the full variable domain reads SAVISQKPSRDICQRGTSLTIQCQVDSQVTMMFWYRQQPGQSLTLIATANQGSEATYESGFVIDKFPISRPNLTFSTLTVSNMSPEDSSIYLCSVRGQRNTIYFGEGSWLTVV.

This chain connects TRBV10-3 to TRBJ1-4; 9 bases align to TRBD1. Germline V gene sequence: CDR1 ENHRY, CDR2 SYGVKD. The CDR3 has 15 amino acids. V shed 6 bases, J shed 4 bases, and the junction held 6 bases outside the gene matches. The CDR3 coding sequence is TGTGCCATCAGCGGGACAGGGAGGGGTAATGAAAAACTGTTTTTT. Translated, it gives CAISGTGRGNEKLFF.

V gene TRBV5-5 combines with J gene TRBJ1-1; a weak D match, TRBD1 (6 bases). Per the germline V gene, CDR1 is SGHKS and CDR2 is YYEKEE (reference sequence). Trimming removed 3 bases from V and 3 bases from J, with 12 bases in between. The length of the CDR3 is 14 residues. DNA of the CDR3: TGTGCCAGCAGCTCCTCCGGGACACACACTGAAGCTTTCTTT. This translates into CASSSSGTHTEAFF.

CDR3 bases: TGTGCCAGCAGCGTACCGTTGGGACAGCTGGGCTATGGCTACACCTTC. The encoded protein is CASSVPLGQLGYGYTF. The V and J genes are TRBV13 and TRBJ1-2; 7 bases fit TRBD1. The V gene end was trimmed by 5 bases and the J gene end by 4 bases; junction bases not matched to a gene: 13. Germline-derived CDR1 and CDR2 are PRHDT and FYEKMQ (reference sequence). The CDR3 length is 16 residues.

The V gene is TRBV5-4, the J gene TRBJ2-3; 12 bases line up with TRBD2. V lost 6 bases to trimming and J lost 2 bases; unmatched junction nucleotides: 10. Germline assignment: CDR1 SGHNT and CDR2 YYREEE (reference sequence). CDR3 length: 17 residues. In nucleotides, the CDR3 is TGTGCCAGCAAGCGACGACTAGCGGGAGAATCCACAGATACGCAGTATTTT. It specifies CASKRRLAGESTDTQYF.

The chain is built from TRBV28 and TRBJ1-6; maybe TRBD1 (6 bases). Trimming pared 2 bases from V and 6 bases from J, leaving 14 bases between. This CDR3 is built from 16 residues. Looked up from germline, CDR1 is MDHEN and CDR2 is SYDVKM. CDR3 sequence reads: CASSLTGLAGNSPLHF. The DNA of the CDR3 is TGTGCCAGCAGTTTAACAGGGTTGGCGGGTAATTCACCCCTCCACTTT.

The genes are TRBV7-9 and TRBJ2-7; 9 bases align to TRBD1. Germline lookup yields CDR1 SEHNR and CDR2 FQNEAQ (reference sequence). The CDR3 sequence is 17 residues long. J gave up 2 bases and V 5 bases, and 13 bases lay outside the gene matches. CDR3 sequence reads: CASSPSNPGQGTYEQYF. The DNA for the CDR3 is TGTGCCAGCAGCCCTTCAAATCCGGGACAGGGAACCTACGAGCAGTACTTC.

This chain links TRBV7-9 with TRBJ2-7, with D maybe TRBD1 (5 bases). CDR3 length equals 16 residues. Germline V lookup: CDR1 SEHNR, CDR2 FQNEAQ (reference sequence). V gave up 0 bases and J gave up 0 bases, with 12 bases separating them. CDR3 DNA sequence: TGTGCCAGCAGCTTAGCGGCAGGGATAGGCTCCTACGAGCAGTACTTC. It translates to CASSLAAGIGSYEQYF. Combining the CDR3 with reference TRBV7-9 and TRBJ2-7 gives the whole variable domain DTGVSQNPRHKITKRGQNVTFRCDPISEHNRLYWYRQTLGQGPEFLTYFQNEAQLEKSRLLSDRFSAERPKGSFSTLEIQRTEQGDSAMYLCASSLAAGIGSYEQYFGPGTRLTVT.

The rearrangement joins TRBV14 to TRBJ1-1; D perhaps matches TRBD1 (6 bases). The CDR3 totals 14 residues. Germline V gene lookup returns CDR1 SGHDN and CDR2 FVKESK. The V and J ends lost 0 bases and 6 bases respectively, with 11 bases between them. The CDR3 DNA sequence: TGTGCCAGCAGCCAAGAAACAGGGATATCTGAAGCTTTCTTT. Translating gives CASSQETGISEAFF. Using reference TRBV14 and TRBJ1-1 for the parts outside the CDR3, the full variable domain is EAGVTQFPSHSVIEKGQTVTLRCDPISGHDNLYWYRRVMGKEIKFLLHFVKESKQDESGMPNNRFLAERTGGTYSTLKVQPAELEDSGVYFCASSQETGISEAFFGQGTRLTVV.

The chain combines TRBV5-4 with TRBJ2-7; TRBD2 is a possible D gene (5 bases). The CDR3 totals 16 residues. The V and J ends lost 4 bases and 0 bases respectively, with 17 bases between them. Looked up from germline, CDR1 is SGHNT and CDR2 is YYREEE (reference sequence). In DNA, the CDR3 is TGTGCCAGCAGCGTGGGCACGGGTCGGGGCTCCTACGAGCAGTACTTC. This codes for CASSVGTGRGSYEQYF. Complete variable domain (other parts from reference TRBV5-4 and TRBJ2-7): ETGVTQSPTHLIKTRGQQVTLRCSSQSGHNTVSWYQQALGQGPQFIFQYYREEENGRGNFPPRFSGLQFPNYSSELNVNALELDDSALYLCASSVGTGRGSYEQYFGPGTRLTVT.

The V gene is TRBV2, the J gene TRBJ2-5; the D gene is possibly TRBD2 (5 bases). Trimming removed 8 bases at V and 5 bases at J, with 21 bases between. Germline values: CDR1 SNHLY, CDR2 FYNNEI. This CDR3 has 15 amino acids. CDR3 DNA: TGTGCCAGCGCCAAACAAGTGGCTAGCAGGGAGACCCAGTACTTC. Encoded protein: CASAKQVASRETQYF.

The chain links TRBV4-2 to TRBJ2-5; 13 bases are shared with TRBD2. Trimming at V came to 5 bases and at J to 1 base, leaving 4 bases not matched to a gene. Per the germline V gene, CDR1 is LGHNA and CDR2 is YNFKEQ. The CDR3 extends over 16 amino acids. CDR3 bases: TGTGCCAGCAGCAAGACTAGCGGGGGGACCCAAGAGACCCAGTACTTC. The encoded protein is CASSKTSGGTQETQYF.

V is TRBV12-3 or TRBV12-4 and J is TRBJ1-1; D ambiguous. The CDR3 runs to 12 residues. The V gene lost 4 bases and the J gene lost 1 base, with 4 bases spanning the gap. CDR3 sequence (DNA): TGTGCCAGCAGTTACACGAACACTGAAGCTTTCTTT. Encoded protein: CASSYTNTEAFF.

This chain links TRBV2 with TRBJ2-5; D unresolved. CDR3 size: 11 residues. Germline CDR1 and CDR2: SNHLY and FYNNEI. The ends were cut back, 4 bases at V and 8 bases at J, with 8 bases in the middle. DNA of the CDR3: TGTGCCAGCAGTGTTAGCCCCACCCAGTACTTC. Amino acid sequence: CASSVSPTQYF.

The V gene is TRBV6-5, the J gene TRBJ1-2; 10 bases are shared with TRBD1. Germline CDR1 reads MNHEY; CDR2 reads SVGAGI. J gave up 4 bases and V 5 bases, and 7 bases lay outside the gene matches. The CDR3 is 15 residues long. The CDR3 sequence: CASSLTGQGSYGYTF. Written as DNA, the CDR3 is TGTGCCAGCAGTCTTACGGGACAGGGGAGCTATGGCTACACCTTC.

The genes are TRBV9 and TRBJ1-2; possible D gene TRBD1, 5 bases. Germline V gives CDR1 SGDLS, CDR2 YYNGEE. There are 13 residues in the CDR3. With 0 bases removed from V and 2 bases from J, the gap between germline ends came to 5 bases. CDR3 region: CASSVGTNYGYTF. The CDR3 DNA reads TGTGCCAGCAGCGTAGGGACAAACTATGGCTACACCTTC.